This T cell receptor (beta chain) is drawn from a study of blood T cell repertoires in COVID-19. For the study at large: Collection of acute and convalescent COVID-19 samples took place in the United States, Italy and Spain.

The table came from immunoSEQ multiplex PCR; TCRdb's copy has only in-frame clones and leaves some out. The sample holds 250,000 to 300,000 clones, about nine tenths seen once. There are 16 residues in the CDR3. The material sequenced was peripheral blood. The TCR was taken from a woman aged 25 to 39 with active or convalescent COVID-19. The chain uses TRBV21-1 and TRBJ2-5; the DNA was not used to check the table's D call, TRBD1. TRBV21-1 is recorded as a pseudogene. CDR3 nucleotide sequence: TGTGCCAGCAGGAGACAGGTATACGCCGGGCGGGAGACCCAGTACTTC. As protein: CASRRQVYAGRETQYF.